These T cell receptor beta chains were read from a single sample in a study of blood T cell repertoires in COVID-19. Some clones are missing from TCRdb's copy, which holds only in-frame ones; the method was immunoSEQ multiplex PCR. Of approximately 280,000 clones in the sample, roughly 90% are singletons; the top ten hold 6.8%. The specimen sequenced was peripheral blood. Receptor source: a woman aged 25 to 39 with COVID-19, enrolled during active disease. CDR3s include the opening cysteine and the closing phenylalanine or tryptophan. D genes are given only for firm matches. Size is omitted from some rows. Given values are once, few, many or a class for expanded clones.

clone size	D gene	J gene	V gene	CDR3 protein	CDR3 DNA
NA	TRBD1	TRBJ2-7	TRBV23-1	CASSPRGPYEQYF	TGCGCCAGCAGTCCCAGGGGGCCCTACGAGCAGTACTTC
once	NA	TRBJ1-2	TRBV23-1	CASSIQGAPIYGYTF	TGCGCCAGCAGTATACAGGGAGCTCCAATCTATGGCTACACCTTC
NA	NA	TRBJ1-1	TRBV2	CASSLKGGRNTEAFF	TGTGCCAGCAGTCTAAAGGGGGGGCGGAACACTGAAGCTTTCTTT
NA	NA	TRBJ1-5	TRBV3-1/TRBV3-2	CASSQDSGAQHF	TGTGCCAGCAGCCAAGATTCGGGGGCCCAGCATTTT
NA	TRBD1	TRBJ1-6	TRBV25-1	CASSERQGLGDSPLHF	TGTGCCAGCAGTGAACGACAGGGGTTAGGGGATTCACCCCTCCACTTT
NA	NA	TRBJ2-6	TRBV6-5	CASSYRGSGANVLTF	TGTGCCAGCAGTTACAGGGGGTCTGGGGCCAACGTCCTGACTTTC
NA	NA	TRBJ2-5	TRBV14	CASSSTQGGEETQYF	TGTGCCAGCAGCTCCACGCAGGGTGGGGAAGAGACCCAGTACTTC
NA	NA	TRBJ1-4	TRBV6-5	CASSLDREYEKLFF	TGTGCCAGCAGTCTGGACAGAGAATATGAAAAACTGTTTTTT
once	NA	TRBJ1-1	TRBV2	CASREEQRGKAFF	TGTGCCAGCAGAGAGGAGCAAAGGGGGAAAGCTTTCTTT
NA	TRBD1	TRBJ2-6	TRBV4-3	CASSQAPTGSGANVLTF	TGCGCCAGCAGCCAAGCCCCGACAGGGTCTGGGGCCAACGTCCTGACTTTC
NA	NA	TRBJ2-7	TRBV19	CASSIGDNGYEQYF	TGTGCCAGTAGTATAGGCGACAATGGCTACGAGCAGTACTTC
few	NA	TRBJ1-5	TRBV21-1	CASSNRGEGNQPQHF	TGTGCCAGCAGCAACAGGGGGGAAGGCAATCAGCCCCAGCATTTT
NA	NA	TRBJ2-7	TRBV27	CASSSPDRSSYEQYF	TGTGCCAGCAGTTCCCCCGACAGGAGCTCCTACGAGCAGTACTTC
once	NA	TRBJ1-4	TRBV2	CASIKGETWGEKLFF	TGTGCCAGCATAAAGGGGGAAACATGGGGTGAAAAACTGTTTTTT
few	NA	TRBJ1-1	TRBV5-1	CASSLAGNAFF	TGCGCCAGCAGCTTGGCGGGGAATGCTTTCTTT
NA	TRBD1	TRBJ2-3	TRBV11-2	CASSLVTGHF	TGTGCCAGCAGCTTGGTGACAGGGCATTTT
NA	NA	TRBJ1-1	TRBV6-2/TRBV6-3	CASSPTPTGNTEAFF	TGTGCCAGCAGCCCTACCCCTACGGGGAACACTGAAGCTTTCTTT
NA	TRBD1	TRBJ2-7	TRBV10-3	CASLPRPGQPRYF	TGTGCCAGCCTGCCTAGACCGGGACAGCCCAGGTACTTC
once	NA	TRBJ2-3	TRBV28	CASSLYSLTDTQYF	TGTGCCAGCAGTTTATATAGTCTCACAGATACGCAGTATTTT
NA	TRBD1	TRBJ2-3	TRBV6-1	CASSERTGPTDTQYF	TGTGCCAGCAGTGAACGGACAGGGCCCACAGATACGCAGTATTTT
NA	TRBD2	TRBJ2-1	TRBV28	CASSRAGGPLTEQFF	TGTGCCAGCAGCCGAGCGGGAGGGCCCCTCACTGAGCAGTTCTTC
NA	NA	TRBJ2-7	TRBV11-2	CASSPPQRHPSYEQYF	TGTGCCAGCAGCCCCCCCCAGAGACACCCCTCCTACGAGCAGTACTTC
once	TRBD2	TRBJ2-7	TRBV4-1	CASSQPTSGSDEQYF	TGCGCCAGCAGCCAACCAACTAGCGGGAGTGACGAGCAGTACTTC
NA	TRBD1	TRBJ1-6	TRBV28	CASSLGAGTGDSPLHF	TGTGCCAGCAGCCTCGGAGCAGGGACAGGGGACTCACCCCTCCACTTT